The 29 T cell receptor beta chains below come from one sample, sequenced in a study of OX40 agonist ivuxolimab in advanced cancers. Only in-frame clones appear in the TCRdb table, and some are missing; sequencing was by immunoSEQ multiplex PCR. The data hold about 61,000 clones, with 82% observed a single time. Sequenced material: CD4+ or CD8+ T cells sorted from blood, taken in a trial of the OX40 agonist ivuxolimab. The receptor set was obtained from an adult with an advanced solid tumor such as melanoma, head and neck, liver or kidney cancer.

Here the CDR3 reads CASSARTSGAYEQYF. The DNA for the CDR3 is TGTGCCAGTAGTGCCAGGACTAGCGGGGCCTACGAGCAGTACTTC. This rearrangement joins TRBV19 to TRBJ2-7; 12 nucleotides agree with TRBD2. CDR1 is LNHDA and CDR2 is SQIVND in the germline V gene (reference sequence). V was pared by 5 bases and J by 2 bases, with 4 bases of the junction left unmatched. The CDR3 spans 15 residues.

V and J are TRBV7-2 and TRBJ2-7; TRBD2 might be the D (6 bases). The CDR3 is 13 amino acids. CDR1 and CDR2 from the germline V gene are SGHTA and FQGNSA. V was shortened by 1 base and J by 5 bases, with 9 bases between the two germline ends. CDR3 nucleotides: TGTGCCAGCAGCTTAGGGAGGGCCAACGAGCAGTACTTC. It translates to CASSLGRANEQYF.

This sequence joins TRBV10-3 and TRBJ2-7, with no clear D. Germline CDR1 and CDR2: ENHRY and SYGVKD. The CDR3 contains 13 residues. V was clipped by 7 bases and J by 0 bases, with 10 bases between them. CDR3 sequence: CAIKGRFSYEQYF. CDR3 nucleotides: TGTGCCATCAAGGGCAGGTTCTCCTACGAGCAGTACTTC.

The rearrangement links TRBV7-2 to TRBJ2-3, with 9 bases fitting TRBD2. CDR1 is SGHTA, CDR2 FQGNSA, per germline. V dropped 10 bases and J dropped 5; count of bases not matched to a gene: 10. The CDR3 consists of 14 residues. The CDR3 is CATHRTSVVDTQYF. DNA of the CDR3: TGTGCCACCCATCGGACTAGCGTAGTAGATACGCAGTATTTT. Together with reference TRBV7-2 and TRBJ2-3, the CDR3 gives the full variable domain: GAGVSQSPSNKVTEKGKDVELRCDPISGHTALYWYRQSLGQGLEFLIYFQGNSAPDKSGLPSDRFSAERTGGSVSTLTIQRTQQEDSAVYLCATHRTSVVDTQYFGPGTRLTVL.

This sequence joins TRBV20-1 and TRBJ1-3; unclear D gene. The CDR3 is 11 residues long. CDR1 DFQATT and CDR2 SNEGSKA come from the germline V gene (reference sequence). Trimming removed 0 bases at V and 6 bases at J, with 3 bases between. The CDR3 DNA reads TGCAGTGCTAGAGATGTAAACACCATATATTTT. This gives the protein CSARDVNTIYF.

V gene TRBV10-3 combines with J gene TRBJ2-5; 13 nucleotides match TRBD2. Trimming at V came to 6 bases and at J to 5 bases, leaving 6 bases not matched to a gene. This CDR3 contains 15 residues. The germline V gene encodes CDR1 ENHRY and CDR2 SYGVKD. The CDR3 bases are TGTGCCATCAGCGGACTAGCGGGAGCTGGTGAGACCCAGTACTTC. This gives the protein CAISGLAGAGETQYF.

V gene TRBV29-1 combines with J gene TRBJ2-3; tentatively, D is TRBD1 (5 bases). CDR1 is SQVTM and CDR2 is ANQGSEA in the germline V gene. Trimming stripped 6 bases from V and 9 bases from J, with 16 bases between. The CDR3 contains 12 residues. The CDR3 DNA sequence: TGCAGCGTCCGCGTGGAGAGACAGACGCAGTATTTT. Amino acids: CSVRVERQTQYF.

The V and J genes are TRBV19 and TRBJ1-5; D might be TRBD1 (5 bases). Germline CDR1 LNHDA, CDR2 SQIVND (reference sequence). V gave up 5 bases and J gave up 0 bases, with 17 bases separating them. The CDR3 covers 17 residues. The CDR3 bases are TGTGCCAGTAGTTTCCCGTATGGGGGGGATAGCAATCAGCCCCAGCATTTT. Its protein product is CASSFPYGGDSNQPQHF.

J is TRBJ2-3 and V is TRBV11-2; 8 bases fit TRBD2. Unmatched junction bases numbered 9, after V lost 1 base and J lost 0 bases. The CDR3 is made up of 18 amino acids. Germline CDR1 SGHAT, CDR2 FQNNGV. This chain's CDR3 is CASSLVLAGISSTDTQYF. The CDR3 DNA follows: TGTGCCAGCAGCTTAGTGTTAGCGGGGATATCTAGCACAGATACGCAGTATTTT.

The V and J genes are TRBV30 and TRBJ2-1; a possible D gene is TRBD2 (5 bases). The germline V gene encodes CDR1 GTSNPN and CDR2 SVGIG (reference sequence). V gave up 4 bases and J gave up 10 bases, with 11 bases separating them. The CDR3 contains 11 residues. CDR3 sequence: CAWTIAYEQFF. CDR3 bases: TGTGCCTGGACCATAGCGTACGAGCAGTTCTTC. Combining the CDR3 with reference TRBV30 and TRBJ2-1 gives the whole variable domain SQTIHQWPATLVQPVGSPLSLECTVEGTSNPNLYWYRQAAGRGLQLLFYSVGIGQISSEVPQNLSASRPQDRQFILSSKKLLLSDSGFYLCAWTIAYEQFFGPGTRLTVL.

This rearrangement joins TRBV21-1 to TRBJ1-2; whether TRBD1, the table's D call, matches the DNA was not checked. TRBV21-1 is classified as a pseudogene. The length of the CDR3 is 16 residues. In DNA, the CDR3 is TGTGCCAGCAGCACCCCGGGACAGGGGGGTTTCTTTGGCTACACCTTC. Protein product: CASSTPGQGGFFGYTF.

This chain joins TRBV7-2 and TRBJ2-2, with D hard to call. The CDR3 spans 13 residues. V shed 6 bases and J shed 7 bases, with 12 bases lying between them. Germline V gives CDR1 SGHTA, CDR2 FQGNSA. CDR3 amino acids: CASSQGRRGELFF. CDR3 sequence (DNA): TGTGCCAGCAGTCAAGGACGTCGCGGGGAGCTGTTTTTT.

The rearrangement joins TRBV19 to TRBJ2-5; tentatively, D is TRBD1 or TRBD2 (6 bases each). CDR1 is LNHDA, CDR2 SQIVND, per germline (reference sequence). This CDR3 has 15 amino acids. V lost 8 bases to trimming and J lost 2 bases, with 18 bases between them. The CDR3 nucleotides are TGTGCCAGTGAGGGGCGACAGGCGGGGCAAGAGACCCAGTACTTC. Translation gives CASEGRQAGQETQYF.

The rearrangement links TRBV10-2 to TRBJ1-2; the match to TRBD1 covers 11 bases. The J segment lost 10 bases and the V segment lost 0 bases, leaving 7 bases of the junction unmatched. Germline CDR1 is WSHSY and CDR2 is SAAADI. There are 15 residues in the CDR3. The CDR3 DNA follows: TGCGCCAGCAGTGAGTCGGGGGGACAGGGGGAGTCCTACACCTTC. Its translation: CASSESGGQGESYTF.

The J gene is TRBJ2-2, the V gene TRBV27; D perhaps matches TRBD1 (6 bases). The CDR3 contains 14 residues. Looked up from germline, CDR1 is MNHEY and CDR2 is SMNVEV (reference sequence). The germline V and J ends were trimmed by 8 bases and 2 bases, with 12 bases remaining between them. The CDR3 nucleotides read TGTGCCAGCGGCCAGGGACATAACACCGGGGAGCTGTTTTTT. Protein product: CASGQGHNTGELFF.

This clone is termed medium-sized (0.01 to 0.1%). The chain carries TRBV30 and TRBJ1-1; D is uncertain. This CDR3 is built from 14 residues. Germline lookup yields CDR1 GTSNPN and CDR2 SVGIG (reference sequence). Trimming pared 0 bases from V and 5 bases from J, leaving 13 bases between. CDR3 sequence reads: CAWSVSLQETEAFF. The CDR3, as DNA: TGTGCCTGGAGTGTCTCTTTGCAGGAGACTGAAGCTTTCTTT.

The DNA for the CDR3 is TGTGCCAGCCGGGACAGGGAACATCAGCCCCAGCATTTT. It translates to CASRDREHQPQHF. This chain uses TRBV2 with TRBJ1-5; 9 positions match TRBD1. V shed 8 bases and J 5 bases; nucleotides not matched to a gene: 4. The CDR3 sequence is 13 residues long. Germline V CDR1 and CDR2: SNHLY, FYNNEI.

This chain's CDR3 is CASSEDSNTDTQYF. The CDR3 DNA reads TGTGCCAGCAGTGAGGACAGCAACACAGATACGCAGTATTTT. The chain uses TRBV2 and TRBJ2-3; maybe TRBD1 (6 bases). Germline CDR1 reads SNHLY; CDR2 reads FYNNEI. Trimming took 3 bases from V and 2 from J, leaving 9 bases between them. This CDR3 is built from 14 residues.

This clone has ten or more counts. The chain recombines TRBV5-5 with TRBJ1-1; D gene uncertain. CDR1 and CDR2 (germline): SGHKS, YYEKEE (reference sequence). V dropped 4 bases and J dropped 1 base, with 11 bases sitting between them. CDR3 length equals 14 residues. In DNA, the CDR3 is TGTGCCAGCAGCACACAACCGGGGAACACTGAAGCTTTCTTT. The encoded protein is CASSTQPGNTEAFF.

The chain carries TRBV19 and TRBJ1-2, with 7 positions matching TRBD1. With V trimmed by 8 bases and J by 7 bases, 10 bases remained unmatched. Per the germline V gene, CDR1 is LNHDA and CDR2 is SQIVND (reference sequence). The CDR3 loop spans 13 amino acids. CDR3 coding DNA: TGTGCCAGTGAGGCCGGGAGACAGGGTGGCTACACCTTC. Translation gives CASEAGRQGGYTF. The entire variable domain, with the rest obtained from reference TRBV19 and TRBJ1-2, is as follows: DGGITQSPKYLFRKEGQNVTLSCEQNLNHDAMYWYRQDPGQGLRLIYYSQIVNDFQKGDIAEGYSVSREKKESFPLTVTSAQKNPTAFYLCASEAGRQGGYTFGSGTRLTVV.

This clone was detected only once. V and J are TRBV6-5 and TRBJ2-5; D is perhaps TRBD1 or TRBD2 (5 bases each). Trimming stripped 2 bases from V and 4 bases from J, with 14 bases between. The CDR3 runs 15 residues. CDR1 and CDR2 from the germline V gene are MNHEY and SVGAGI. CDR3 DNA: TGTGCCAGCAGTTACCTCGAGGGAAGGGGAGAGACCCAGTACTTC. It specifies CASSYLEGRGETQYF.

The rearrangement links TRBV30 to TRBJ2-7; D is tentatively TRBD1 or TRBD2 (5 bases each). The CDR3 has 11 residues. With 6 bases removed from V and 2 bases from J, the gap between germline ends came to 8 bases. Germline CDR1 GTSNPN, CDR2 SVGIG (reference sequence). The CDR3 DNA reads as TGTGCCTGTTCGGGGCCCTACGAGCAGTACTTC. Encoded protein: CACSGPYEQYF.

The chain combines TRBV7-2 with TRBJ2-1; D call uncertain. There are 16 residues in the CDR3. V gave up 2 bases and J gave up 0 bases, with 11 bases separating them. Looked up from germline, CDR1 is SGHTA and CDR2 is FQGNSA. CDR3 in DNA: TGTGCCAGCAGCTTACGAGGAAGAAGCTCCTACAATGAGCAGTTCTTC. Amino acids: CASSLRGRSSYNEQFF.

This rearrangement joins TRBV19 to TRBJ1-2, with TRBD1 as a possible D gene (6 bases). Per the germline V gene, CDR1 is LNHDA and CDR2 is SQIVND (reference sequence). V was pared by 4 bases and J by 3 bases, with 15 bases between. The CDR3 has 15 residues. CDR3 coding DNA: TGTGCCAGTAGTAAACAGGGTTTTTTCCACTATGGCTACACCTTC. This encodes CASSKQGFFHYGYTF.

V usage is TRBV29-1 and J usage is TRBJ2-1; 7 bases line up with TRBD1. The V gene end was trimmed by 3 bases and the J gene end by 7 bases; junction bases not matched to a gene: 12. The germline V gene has CDR1 SQVTM and CDR2 ANQGSEA. The length of the CDR3 is 15 residues. CDR3: CSVEFPRDSTNEQFF. The CDR3 DNA sequence: TGCAGCGTTGAGTTCCCCCGGGACAGTACAAATGAGCAGTTCTTC.

The V call is TRBV7-9, the J call TRBJ2-1, with 8 bases lining up with TRBD1. This CDR3 is 15 amino acids long. In germline, CDR1 is SEHNR, CDR2 FQNEAQ (reference sequence). With V trimmed by 4 bases and J by 2 bases, 4 bases remained unmatched. The CDR3 is CASSSTGETYNEQFF. CDR3 nucleotides: TGTGCCAGCAGCTCGACAGGGGAAACCTACAATGAGCAGTTCTTC.

There are a few counts of this clone. V is TRBV7-3 and J is TRBJ2-3; D is tentatively TRBD1 or TRBD2 (5 bases each). This CDR3 has 12 residues. V gave up 5 bases and J gave up 5 bases, with 8 bases separating them. Germline CDR1 and CDR2: SGHTA and FQGTGA. DNA of the CDR3: TGTGCCAGCAGCCCTGGGGGAGATACGCAGTATTTT. Translation gives CASSPGGDTQYF.

The chain has TRBV7-6 and TRBJ2-1; D possibly corresponds to TRBD1 (6 bases). The CDR3 length is 14 residues. The germline V gene encodes CDR1 SGHVS and CDR2 FNYEAQ. Trimming removed 5 bases from V and 4 bases from J, with 12 bases in between. CDR3 coding DNA: TGTGCCAGCAGCCTCGGGACACCGTACAATGAGCAGTTCTTC. This translates into CASSLGTPYNEQFF. The variable domain in full, completed from reference TRBV7-6 and TRBJ2-1, reads GAGVSQSPRYKVTKRGQDVALRCDPISGHVSLYWYRQALGQGPEFLTYFNYEAQQDKSGLPNDRFSAERPEGSISTLTIQRTEQRDSAMYRCASSLGTPYNEQFFGPGTRLTVL.

V and J are TRBV13 and TRBJ2-1; D is ambiguous. This CDR3 has 14 amino acids. Germline values: CDR1 PRHDT, CDR2 FYEKMQ (reference sequence). V lost 6 bases and J 0 bases, leaving 9 bases between the germline ends. CDR3 residues: CASRAPSSYNEQFF. In DNA form, the CDR3 reads TGTGCCAGCAGGGCCCCAAGCTCCTACAATGAGCAGTTCTTC.